The 20 T cell receptor beta chains reported below all come from one sample, sequenced in a study of identical twins. TCRdb reanalysed the 5' RACE reads using MiXCR and keeps one entry per CDR3 protein. The sample records some 460,000 distinct CDR3 sequences, 13% to 15% being singletons. This sample was also put to use in a study of yellow fever vaccine responses in identical twins.

Sequencing was carried out using CD4+ T cells sorted from blood. The receptors were sampled from a young woman in good health.

This clonotype was detected a few times. This chain uses TRBV7-2 with TRBJ2-7, with 7 bases matching TRBD1. After removal of 1 base from V and 6 bases from J, the junction contained 6 bases not matched to a gene. The germline gives CDR1 SGHTA, CDR2 FQGNSA. CDR3 length: 14 residues. CDR3 sequence: CASSLVGTVFEQYF. The CDR3 nucleotides are TGTGCCAGCAGCTTAGTCGGGACAGTCTTCGAGCAGTACTTC.

J is TRBJ2-5 and V is TRBV4-3; D gene uncertain. This CDR3 is 14 amino acids long. V dropped 0 bases and J dropped 7 bases, with 12 bases sitting between them. Germline V gene data show CDR1 as LGHNA and CDR2 as YSLEER. The CDR3 bases are TGCGCCAGCAGCCAAGATGCGAGGATCGGGACCCAGTACTTC. It encodes CASSQDARIGTQYF.

This clonotype was observed a few times. The chain's CDR3 is CSVLGGQGGNEQFF. The CDR3 coding sequence is TGCAGCGTTCTAGGGGGACAGGGGGGCAATGAGCAGTTCTTC. The chain combines TRBV29-1 with TRBJ2-1; 11 nucleotides line up with TRBD1. Germline V gives CDR1 SQVTM, CDR2 ANQGSEA. The CDR3 is made up of 14 amino acids. After removal of 5 bases from V and 6 bases from J, the junction contained 6 bases not matched to a gene.

There are a few counts of this clonotype. The chain carries TRBV5-1 and TRBJ2-1; D may be TRBD2 (5 bases). Trimming removed 4 bases at V and 2 bases at J, with 16 bases between. In germline, CDR1 is SGHRS, CDR2 YFSETQ. The length of the CDR3 is 16 residues. CDR3 DNA: TGCGCCAGCAGCCAACAGCCCGGGAACACCTACAATGAGCAGTTCTTC. This sequence encodes CASSQQPGNTYNEQFF.

The chain has TRBV7-2 and TRBJ2-5; no firm D call. This CDR3 contains 15 residues. The germline gives CDR1 SGHTA, CDR2 FQGNSA. Between the trimmed V and J ends, which lost 5 bases and 5 bases, there was a span of 18 bases. The CDR3 spells CASSHLASASETQYF. For the CDR3, the DNA is TGTGCCAGCAGCCACCTCGCGAGCGCCTCTGAGACCCAGTACTTC.

This clonotype was seen a few times. The genes are TRBV12-3 or TRBV12-4 and TRBJ2-6; D unclear. The CDR3 sequence is 17 residues long. The V end was cut by 2 bases, the J end by 0 bases, with 11 bases between. CDR3 region: CASSLMRQASGANVLTF. Here the CDR3 DNA reads TGTGCCAGCAGTTTAATGCGACAAGCCTCTGGGGCCAACGTCCTGACTTTC.

This chain links TRBV12-3 or TRBV12-4 with TRBJ2-7, with 7 bases identical to TRBD1. The J segment lost 6 bases and the V segment lost 6 bases, leaving 14 bases of the junction unmatched. The CDR3 contains 15 residues. The chain's CDR3 is CASRKQGTALREQYF. In DNA form, the CDR3 reads TGTGCCAGCAGAAAACAGGGGACGGCGCTGCGCGAGCAGTACTTC.

This chain joins TRBV7-2 and TRBJ2-7, with D unresolved. Germline V gene lookup returns CDR1 SGHTA and CDR2 FQGNSA. V shed 1 base and J shed 0 bases, with 10 bases lying between them. The CDR3 length is 15 residues. The DNA for the CDR3 is TGTGCCAGCAGCTTAGAAGACCTGCCCTCCTACGAGCAGTACTTC. Translating gives CASSLEDLPSYEQYF. Using reference TRBV7-2 and TRBJ2-7 for the parts outside the CDR3, the full variable domain is GAGVSQSPSNKVTEKGKDVELRCDPISGHTALYWYRQSLGQGLEFLIYFQGNSAPDKSGLPSDRFSAERTGGSVSTLTIQRTQQEDSAVYLCASSLEDLPSYEQYFGPGTRLTVT.

The table lists this clonotype with a few counts. The chain is built from TRBV5-4 and TRBJ2-1; 10 positions agree with TRBD2. Germline-derived CDR1 and CDR2 are SGHNT and YYREEE (reference sequence). The CDR3 extends over 14 amino acids. V trimming: 0 bases; J trimming: 7 bases; junction bases outside the gene matches: 1. CDR3 bases: TGTGCCAGCAGCTTGGAAGCGGGAGGGAATGAGCAGTTCTTC. Protein: CASSLEAGGNEQFF.

The chain employs TRBV7-2 and TRBJ2-2, with 7 bases fitting TRBD1. With 4 bases clipped from V and 1 base from J, the junction kept 6 bases outside the gene matches. Germline CDR1 and CDR2: SGHTA and FQGNSA. CDR3 length equals 16 residues. The CDR3 here is CASSYDRVLNTGELFF. In nucleotides, the CDR3 is TGTGCCAGCAGCTATGACAGGGTCCTGAACACCGGGGAGCTGTTTTTT. The whole variable domain, remainder taken from reference TRBV7-2 and TRBJ2-2, is GAGVSQSPSNKVTEKGKDVELRCDPISGHTALYWYRQSLGQGLEFLIYFQGNSAPDKSGLPSDRFSAERTGGSVSTLTIQRTQQEDSAVYLCASSYDRVLNTGELFFGEGSRLTVL.

This clonotype was recorded a few times. The chain has TRBV4-2 and TRBJ2-1; D possibly corresponds to TRBD2 (5 bases). The CDR3 is 14 residues long. V lost 3 bases, J lost 6 bases, and 12 bases lay in between. Germline V lookup: CDR1 LGHNA, CDR2 YNFKEQ. CDR3 nucleotide sequence: TGTGCCAGCAGCCAGGCACGGGCGGGCAATGAGCAGTTCTTC. Protein sequence: CASSQARAGNEQFF.

There are many counts of this clonotype. The chain uses TRBV5-1 and TRBJ2-1; TRBD2 matches 15 bases. Per germline, CDR1 SGHRS and CDR2 YFSETQ. The CDR3 covers 16 residues. V dropped 4 bases and J dropped 9; count of bases not matched to a gene: 8. CDR3 bases: TGCGCCAGCAGCCCCGGACTAGCGGGGGGGTTAGCTGAGCAGTTCTTC. Protein product: CASSPGLAGGLAEQFF. Full variable domain (remainder filled in from reference TRBV5-1 and TRBJ2-1): KAGVTQTPRYLIKTRGQQVTLSCSPISGHRSVSWYQQTPGQGLQFLFEYFSETQRNKGNFPGRFSGRQFSNSRSEMNVSTLELGDSALYLCASSPGLAGGLAEQFFGPGTRLTVL.

This chain uses TRBV18 with TRBJ1-2; possible D gene TRBD1, 6 bases. V was cut by 3 bases and J by 8 bases, with 16 bases left in between. CDR1 KGHSH and CDR2 LQKENI come from the germline V gene. This CDR3 spans 14 amino acids. CDR3 coding DNA: TGTGCCAGCTCACCCGTAGGGGGGCGTGAAGGCTACACCTTC. Amino acid sequence: CASSPVGGREGYTF.

This clonotype was detected only a few times. Here the CDR3 reads CASSPRIRRNLYEQYF. The CDR3 nucleotides are TGTGCCAGCAGCCCCAGGATCCGCAGGAACCTCTACGAGCAGTACTTC. This chain joins TRBV3-1 and TRBJ2-7; D is unresolved. Trimming took off 4 bases at V and 3 bases at J, with 19 bases between the two ends. The CDR3 sequence is 16 residues long. Germline V gene lookup returns CDR1 LGHDT and CDR2 YNNKEL (reference sequence).

V is TRBV3-1 and J is TRBJ2-3, with 8 positions matching TRBD2. The CDR3 spans 16 residues. The V segment lost 4 bases and the J segment 4 bases; nucleotides outside the gene matches: 10. Germline V gene data show CDR1 as LGHDT and CDR2 as YNNKEL (reference sequence). This chain's CDR3 is CASSPAAGVGADTQYF. CDR3 in DNA: TGTGCCAGCAGCCCCGCAGCGGGAGTGGGTGCAGATACGCAGTATTTT.

The chain links TRBV24-1 to TRBJ1-1; D call uncertain. V lost 1 base, J lost 8 bases, and 7 bases lay in between. The CDR3 extends over 12 amino acids. The germline V gene encodes CDR1 KGHDR and CDR2 SFDVKD. The CDR3 spells CATSDFRGEAFF. Here the CDR3 DNA reads TGTGCCACCAGTGATTTCAGAGGGGAAGCTTTCTTT.

CDR3 in amino acids: CASSSGLPYEQYF. For the CDR3, the DNA is TGTGCCAGCAGTTCGGGTTTGCCCTACGAGCAGTACTTC. This sequence joins TRBV28 and TRBJ2-7; D remains unclear. The CDR3 has 13 amino acids. Germline CDR1 and CDR2: MDHEN and SYDVKM. V dropped 4 bases and J dropped 2 bases, with 9 bases sitting between them. Together with reference TRBV28 and TRBJ2-7, the CDR3 gives the full variable domain: DVKVTQSSRYLVKRTGEKVFLECVQDMDHENMFWYRQDPGLGLRLIYFSYDVKMKEKGDIPEGYSVSREKKERFSLILESASTNQTSMYLCASSSGLPYEQYFGPGTRLTVT.

On this clonotype itself: This may stem from a read error, because a much larger clone lies one nucleotide away. The genes are TRBV4-3 and TRBJ2-5, with 8 bases identical to TRBD2. CDR1 and CDR2 (germline): LGHNA, YSLEER. This CDR3 is built from 16 residues. For the CDR3, the DNA is TGCGCCAGCAGCCAAGAGATTAGCGGGACGTCAGAGACCCGGTACTTC. This encodes CASSQEISGTSETRYF.

The chain couples TRBV7-2 to TRBJ2-7; 16 positions agree with TRBD2. After removal of 3 bases from V and 9 bases from J, the junction contained 5 bases not matched to a gene. The CDR3 totals 15 residues. The germline V gene has CDR1 SGHTA and CDR2 FQGNSA. The CDR3 here is CASSFGTSGGAAQYF. In DNA, the CDR3 is TGTGCCAGCAGCTTCGGGACTAGCGGGGGGGCGGCGCAGTACTTC.

Here the CDR3 reads CASSRGQAISTDTQYF. For the CDR3, the DNA is TGTGCCAGCAGCCGCGGACAGGCCATCAGCACAGATACGCAGTATTTT. The chain links TRBV28 to TRBJ2-3; TRBD1 aligns across 7 bases. The CDR3 is 16 residues long. Germline V CDR1 and CDR2: MDHEN, SYDVKM. V dropped 6 bases and J dropped 0; count of bases not matched to a gene: 9.